This TCR beta chain was captured by sequencing in a study of blood T cells in healthy people across ages. This clonotype was seen more than once but under ten times. Its antigen remains unknown. A second PCR, run for about 6 to 11 cycles, used a sample-barcoded 5' primer plus a J-beta primer mix. TCRdb re-analysed the 5' RACE reads in MiXCR, keeping a single row per CDR3 protein. The sample has approximately 800,000 distinct CDR3 sequences; around 62% are singletons. Study observations and caveats: Across the age range, TCR beta diversity per million T cells fell in a roughly linear way.

Every participating donor contributed 8.5 to 10 milliliters of peripheral blood through a draw. Trimming stripped 6 bases from V and 0 bases from J, with 12 bases between. The CDR3 covers 16 residues. Germline V lookup: CDR1 SEHNR, CDR2 FQNEAQ (reference sequence). The sequence came from a man aged 30 to 45 in good health. V usage is TRBV7-9 and J usage is TRBJ1-6; perhaps TRBD1 as D (6 bases). The sequenced sample was blood. CDR3 coding DNA: TGTGCCAGCAGTTGGACAGTGAGCTCCTATAATTCACCCCTCCACTTT. This sequence encodes CASSWTVSSYNSPLHF.